Detailed here is one T cell receptor (beta chain). Its antigen is as yet unknown. Libraries were prepared by immunoSEQ multiplex PCR; TCRdb keeps only in-frame clonotypes and omits some of them. The data contain approximately 100,000 clones, roughly 87% of them seen just once; the ten biggest clones take up around 6%. The sample comes from a study of cytomegalovirus exposure and HLA in healthy donors. V trimming: 3 bases; J trimming: 6 bases; junction bases outside the gene matches: 7. CDR3 length: 15 residues. Germline CDR1 reads SGHDT; CDR2 reads YYEEEE. The validation cohort, a group of around 120 subjects, included the donors and was separate from the roughly 670-subject first cohort. Findings and limits, study-wide: Reported results showed that the classifier diagnosed cytomegalovirus status with high specificity and sensitivity. Most TCR sequences showed up rarely, but some public TCRs showed up in many donors.

The sample comprised PBMCs. V gene TRBV5-6 combines with J gene TRBJ2-2, with TRBD2 matching over 8 bases. This TCR was recovered from a man aged 18 to 35 in good health and CMV-seropositive. The CDR3 here is CASSSQRESAGELFF. The CDR3 DNA reads TGTGCCAGCAGCTCCCAGCGGGAGTCGGCCGGGGAGCTGTTTTTT.